The entry below describes one T cell receptor (beta chain). The PCR had 60 Vbeta and 13 Jbeta primers. The repertoire was sequenced with immunoSEQ multiplex PCR; TCRdb's copy has only in-frame clones and lacks some. The table shows 120,000 to 150,000 clones, with 70% to 85% occurring only once. The sample originates from a study of cytomegalovirus exposure and HLA in healthy donors. Germline V gives CDR1 LGHNA, CDR2 YSLEER. This CDR3 contains 15 residues. The clonotype was recovered from a woman aged 35 to 49 in good health and CMV-seronegative. The material sequenced was PBMCs. The genes are TRBV4-3 and TRBJ2-5; 9 bases align to TRBD1. The closer fit of TRBJ2-7 to the DNA end suggests the J call may be wrong. Written as DNA, the CDR3 is TGCGCCAGCAGCGTAACGGGACAGGGAAAGTACGAGCAGTACTTC. Amino acid sequence: CASSVTGQGKYEQYF.